The 12 T cell receptor beta chains given below trace back to one sample, sequenced in a study of blood T cell repertoires in COVID-19. Libraries were prepared by immunoSEQ multiplex PCR; TCRdb keeps only in-frame clonotypes and omits some of them. In the table there are 430,000 or so clones, 88% of which are singletons. Source material: PBMCs or T cells enriched from blood (not recorded which). These TCRs come from a woman in her thirties or forties who had recovered from COVID-19.

The rearrangement uses TRBV18 and TRBJ2-5; 9 bases align to TRBD2. Germline values: CDR1 KGHSH, CDR2 LQKENI. Unmatched junction bases numbered 9, after V lost 3 bases and J lost 4 bases. CDR3 length equals 16 residues. The CDR3 here is CASSPPSGGLGETQYF. The CDR3 region has the DNA TGTGCCAGCTCACCCCCCAGCGGGGGGTTAGGAGAGACCCAGTACTTC.

The sample holds one count of this clone. V gene TRBV11-3 combines with J gene TRBJ2-5; 10 nucleotides align to TRBD1. The CDR3 has 16 amino acids. Germline assignment: CDR1 SGHNT and CDR2 YENEEA. Trimming took 4 bases from V and 5 from J; bases not matched to a gene: 10. The CDR3 here is CASSSDRGQVRETQYF. The CDR3 nucleotides are TGTGCCAGCAGCTCTGACAGGGGGCAGGTAAGGGAGACCCAGTACTTC.

V gene TRBV5-5 combines with J gene TRBJ1-1, with TRBD1 as a possible D gene (6 bases). Trimming stripped 6 bases from V and 5 bases from J, with 20 bases between. This CDR3 contains 15 residues. CDR1 is SGHKS, CDR2 YYEKEE, per germline (reference sequence). The CDR3 region is CASTWGGGSSTEAFF. The DNA for the CDR3 is TGTGCCAGCACCTGGGGGGGCGGATCGAGTACTGAAGCTTTCTTT. The whole variable domain, filled in from reference TRBV5-5 and TRBJ1-1, reads DAGVTQSPTHLIKTRGQQVTLRCSPISGHKSVSWYQQVLGQGPQFIFQYYEKEERGRGNFPDRFSARQFPNYSSELNVNALLLGDSALYLCASTWGGGSSTEAFFGQGTRLTVV.

The rearrangement links TRBV5-1 to TRBJ2-3; D is perhaps TRBD2 (7 bases). The CDR3 is 14 amino acids. The germline V gene encodes CDR1 SGHRS and CDR2 YFSETQ. The V end lost 0 bases, the J end lost 5 bases, and 10 bases lay between the germline ends. The CDR3, as DNA: TGCGCCAGCAGCTTGGAGGGGGGGCGAGATACGCAGTATTTT. Amino acids: CASSLEGGRDTQYF.

The V and J genes are TRBV25-1 and TRBJ1-5; 11 nucleotides line up with TRBD1. Germline CDR1 reads MGHDK; CDR2 reads SYGVNS. The CDR3 runs 18 residues. Losses at the gene ends were 0 bases for V and 3 bases for J; bases not matched to a gene: 7. The CDR3 loop reads CASSEYFRDRGNNQPQHF. The CDR3 bases are TGTGCCAGCAGTGAATACTTCCGGGACAGGGGGAACAATCAGCCCCAGCATTTT.

This clone was counted a single time. The V call is TRBV30, the J call TRBJ1-5; TRBD1 is a possible D gene (6 bases). This CDR3 is 15 amino acids long. V was clipped by 1 base and J by 2 bases, with 12 bases between them. Per germline, CDR1 GTSNPN and CDR2 SVGIG (reference sequence). CDR3 protein: CAWSERGSRNQPQHF. For the CDR3, the DNA is TGTGCCTGGAGTGAAAGGGGGTCTCGCAATCAGCCCCAGCATTTT. The entire variable domain, with the rest obtained from reference TRBV30 and TRBJ1-5, is as follows: SQTIHQWPATLVQPVGSPLSLECTVEGTSNPNLYWYRQAAGRGLQLLFYSVGIGQISSEVPQNLSASRPQDRQFILSSKKLLLSDSGFYLCAWSERGSRNQPQHFGDGTRLSIL.

The rearrangement joins TRBV10-1 to TRBJ2-1, with a tentative D call TRBD2 (6 bases). This CDR3 contains 16 residues. Germline loops: CDR1 WNHNN, CDR2 SYGVQD (reference sequence). V was shortened by 2 bases and J by 5 bases, with 16 bases between the two germline ends. The CDR3 is CASSEVGGIWNNEQFF. Written as DNA, the CDR3 is TGCGCCAGCAGTGAGGTCGGCGGGATTTGGAACAATGAGCAGTTCTTC.

The V call is TRBV7-9, the J call TRBJ1-3, with 8 bases lining up with TRBD1. The CDR3 length is 17 residues. The germline V gene has CDR1 SEHNR and CDR2 FQNEAQ (reference sequence). Trimming removed 5 bases from V and 4 bases from J; junction bases left unmatched: 13. The CDR3 sequence: CASSPDVGQAAGNTIYF. CDR3 sequence (DNA): TGTGCCAGCAGCCCGGACGTGGGACAGGCCGCAGGAAACACCATATATTTT.

The chain employs TRBV4-3 and TRBJ2-1; TRBD2 might be the D (6 bases). This CDR3 region has 18 residues. The V gene's germline CDR1 is LGHNA and CDR2 YSLEER. Trimming stripped 0 bases from V and 0 bases from J, with 15 bases between. CDR3 sequence: CASSQDPATRSSYNEQFF. CDR3 in DNA: TGCGCCAGCAGCCAAGATCCGGCGACTAGAAGCTCCTACAATGAGCAGTTCTTC.

This clone was counted once. The rearrangement uses TRBV6-2 or TRBV6-3 and TRBJ2-3; 10 bases are shared with TRBD2. The CDR3 is 17 residues long. V trimming: 2 bases; J trimming: 4 bases; junction bases outside the gene matches: 9. From germline, CDR1 is MNHEY and CDR2 SVGEGT. CDR3 region: CASSYVEAGGFPDTQYF. CDR3 DNA: TGTGCCAGCAGTTACGTCGAAGCGGGAGGGTTTCCAGATACGCAGTATTTT.

V is TRBV7-9 and J is TRBJ1-2; maybe TRBD1 (5 bases). Deletions cut 0 bases from V and 5 bases from J, with 10 bases between. The CDR3 runs 14 residues. Germline lookup yields CDR1 SEHNR and CDR2 FQNEAQ (reference sequence). The CDR3 coding sequence is TGTGCCAGCAGCTTAGCGCCGGGGGGTTATGGCTACACCTTC. Its translation is CASSLAPGGYGYTF.

This clone was observed a single time. This chain uses TRBV12-3 or TRBV12-4 with TRBJ1-2, with a weak D call TRBD1 (5 bases). The CDR3 totals 13 residues. The germline V and J ends were trimmed by 3 bases and 5 bases, with 10 bases remaining between them. CDR3 in amino acids: CASSFAQGYGYTF. Here the CDR3 DNA reads TGTGCCAGCAGTTTCGCCCAGGGATATGGCTACACCTTC.